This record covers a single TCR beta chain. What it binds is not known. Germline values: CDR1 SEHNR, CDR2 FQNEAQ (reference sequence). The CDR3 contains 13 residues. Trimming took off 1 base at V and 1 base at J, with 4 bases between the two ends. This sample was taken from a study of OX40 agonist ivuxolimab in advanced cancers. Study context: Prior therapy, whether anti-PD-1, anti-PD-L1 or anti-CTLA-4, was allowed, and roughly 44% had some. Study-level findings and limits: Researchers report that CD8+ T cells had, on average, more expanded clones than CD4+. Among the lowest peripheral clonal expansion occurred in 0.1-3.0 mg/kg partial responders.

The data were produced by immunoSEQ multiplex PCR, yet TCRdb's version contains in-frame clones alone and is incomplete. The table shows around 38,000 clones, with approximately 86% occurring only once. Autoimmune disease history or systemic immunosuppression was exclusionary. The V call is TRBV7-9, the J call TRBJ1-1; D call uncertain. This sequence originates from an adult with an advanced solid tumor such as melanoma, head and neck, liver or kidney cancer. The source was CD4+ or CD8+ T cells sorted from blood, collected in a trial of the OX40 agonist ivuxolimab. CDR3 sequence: CASSLVRNTEAFF. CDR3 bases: TGTGCCAGCAGCTTAGTTAGGAACACTGAAGCTTTCTTT.